The sequence of this TCR beta chain was determined in a study of blood T cell repertoires in COVID-19. The V gene end was trimmed by 5 bases and the J gene end by 4 bases; junction bases not matched to a gene: 7. This CDR3 has 14 residues. CDR1 and CDR2 (germline): SGHTA, FQGNSA. Notes on this clone: Other DNA sequences of this sample code for an identical CDR3.

Original processing notes: Estimation of nucleated cell counts relied on the amplification of reference gene primers. Only in-frame clones appear in the TCRdb table, and some are missing; sequencing was by immunoSEQ multiplex PCR. D and trimming come from the DNA, and the V and J calls and clone size come from that table. The repertoire consists of some 200,000 clones, with roughly 82% occurring once and the leading ten covering about 5%. The TCR sequence derives from a woman aged 55-69 years with acute COVID-19. Material for sequencing was PBMCs or T cells enriched from blood (not recorded which). The chain carries TRBV7-2 and TRBJ1-2; 7 bases fit TRBD1. The CDR3 reads CASSPQGEVYGYTF. The DNA for the CDR3 is TGTGCCAGCAGCCCCCAGGGGGAGGTCTATGGCTACACCTTC. Filled out from reference TRBV7-2 and TRBJ1-2, the complete variable domain reads GAGVSQSPSNKVTEKGKDVELRCDPISGHTALYWYRQSLGQGLEFLIYFQGNSAPDKSGLPSDRFSAERTGGSVSTLTIQRTQQEDSAVYLCASSPQGEVYGYTFGSGTRLTVV.